This TCR beta chain was identified during a study of vaccination effects on CD4 cells after COVID-19 (dated by TCRdb to between 2021 and 2023). About the study as a whole: Each participant received two doses of an mRNA SARS-CoV-2 vaccine, either BNT162b2 or mRNA-1273. SARS-CoV-2 spike-specific CD4+ TCR repertoires from before and after mRNA vaccination were compared in COVID-19 convalescent patients and in infection-naive vaccine recipients. A total of around eleven COVID-19 convalescent patients and a handful of SARS-CoV-2-naive healthy vaccine recipients were included in the full study. Cultures from other donors in the study were sequenced using the Oncomine TCR Beta short-read assay on an Illumina iSeq 100. On the study overall, not on this receptor specifically: Marked clonal contraction was observed in both infection-induced and vaccine-induced clones at late post-vaccination timepoints, consistent with waning T cell responses. In healthy vaccine recipients, vaccine-induced clones were almost all SARS-CoV-2 mono-reactive, with only 1 of 255 cross-reactive with common cold coronaviruses. The study was limited by a small number of convalescent patients and lacked early post-infection timepoints.

In the ViraFEST assay, PBMC were stimulated with viral peptide pools, and antigen-specific CD4+ T cell clonotypes were then identified by expansion using TCR sequencing. After about 10 days of culture, CD4+ T cells were isolated with the EasySep CD4+ T cell isolation kit. None of the healthy vaccine recipients had a prior SARS-CoV-2 infection, which was confirmed by nucleocapsid antibody tests that came back negative both before and after vaccination. Each well held some 1.9 million PBMC cultured in IMDM containing roughly 5% human AB serum, around 9.3 IU/ml IL-2 and gentamicin, along with around 11 ug/ml peptides. Half of the culture medium was replaced with fresh IL-2-containing medium on days 3 and 7. Unless noted otherwise, every peptide stimulation condition was cultured in triplicate wells. PBMC were separated from whole blood using Ficoll-Paque Plus gradient centrifugation and were then either cryopreserved at -140C or used fresh. The spike proteins of SARS-CoV-2 and of the common cold coronaviruses HCoV-NL63, HCoV-OC43 and HCoV-229E were spanned by overlapping peptide pools. The QIAamp micro DNA kit was used to extract genomic DNA from the cultured CD4+ T cells.

The library was generated by the immunoSEQ multiplex PCR assay. TCR beta CDR3 sequencing was performed on DNA from the cultured, isolated CD4+ T cells. In the source study's methods: Non-productive TCR sequences were removed, reads were trimmed to the CDR3 region, and CDR3s of at least 7 amino acids were retained. The MANAFEST web app was used to pick out antigen-specific clonotypes by comparing their expansion in peptide wells with that in reference cultures. To be called positive, a clone needed expansion at FDR<0.05 compared with the reference and with all other wells, an odds ratio greater than 5, and a frequency greater than 0.1% in two replicate wells. Cross-reactive clonotypes were defined as significantly expanded in SARS-CoV-2 spike wells and in at least one common cold coronavirus spike condition. Using the stringdist R package, CDR3 similarity was measured by Levenshtein distance, and unrooted trees were constructed with ape in R 3.6.1. In its TCRdb copy, this immuneACCESS table keeps in-frame sequences only and misses some clones. Where compared with another copy, unresolved V genes explain less than half of these, and the others have no known cause. That table gives V, J and clone size, and the DNA gave D and trimming. Across this sample there are about 41,000 clones, with around 70% seen only once. The top ten constitute 20% to 30% of the sample.

The germline V and J ends show losses of 6 bases and 1 base respectively, and no gene match explains 4 bases of the junction. CDR1 and CDR2 are drawn from the germline V gene: SNHLY, FYNNEI. The CDR3 runs 15 residues from the cysteine to the phenylalanine. Of the read, only the CDR3 DNA is kept; its 45 bases are in frame from base 1. Remarks on this clone: The antigen it binds to is not known. It has no much larger one-base neighbor in the sample; base qualities were not kept.

The sequenced sample was CD4+ T cells from PBMCs cultured with HCoV-OC43 spike peptides, obtained before COVID-19 vaccination. The cell subset or site label of this sample denotes: HCoV-OC43 spike overlapping peptide pool stimulation. The sequence was obtained from a human donor who received a COVID-19 vaccine. This chain is built from TRBV2 and TRBJ2-2; 8 nucleotides in the junction match TRBD1. The DNA reads as follows: TGTGCCAGCAGACTCGGACAGGGGAACACCGGGGAGCTGTTTTTT. Translated, this is CASRLGQGNTGELFF.